The entry that follows covers one T cell receptor beta chain sequence. This entry comes from a study of control samples from healthy donors and cancer patients. The protocol was immunoSEQ multiplex PCR, while the TCRdb copy is restricted to in-frame clones and leaves out a portion. Found here are 120,000 or so clones, about 90% of them singletons; the top ten hold 2.9%. Germline loops: CDR1 SNHLY, CDR2 FYNNEI. The ends were cut back, 7 bases at V and 5 bases at J, with 8 bases in the middle. The CDR3 has 11 residues. Source material: blood. V usage is TRBV2 and J usage is TRBJ1-1, with D possibly TRBD1 on 5 matching bases. The TCR sequence derives from a man aged 55-75 years in good health. In DNA, the CDR3 is TGTGCCAGCATGAGGGGTACTGAAGCTTTCTTT. This codes for CASMRGTEAFF.